The next 12 T cell receptor beta chains were all read from a single sample in a study of blood T cell repertoires in COVID-19. Generated by immunoSEQ multiplex PCR, the TCRdb table keeps only in-frame clones and is missing some. The sample records some 220,000 clones, 83% being singletons. The specimen sequenced was peripheral blood. These receptors were obtained from a human donor in a cohort sampled during active COVID-19.

The V and J genes are TRBV10-2 and TRBJ2-5; 7 bases align to TRBD1. Trimming took 6 bases from V and 3 from J; bases not matched to a gene: 7. The CDR3 is 14 amino acids. In germline, CDR1 is WSHSY, CDR2 SAAADI. DNA of the CDR3: TGCGCCAGCAGCAAAGACAGGGCCGAAGAGACCCAGTACTTC. Translated: CASSKDRAEETQYF.

The chain combines TRBV18 with TRBJ2-3, with a tentative D call TRBD2 (5 bases). CDR3 length: 15 residues. Germline V gene sequence: CDR1 KGHSH, CDR2 LQKENI. V lost 1 base, J lost 2 bases, and 10 bases lay in between. The CDR3 DNA follows: TGTGCCAGCTCACCACAGGGAGATATCACAGATACGCAGTATTTT. Encoded protein: CASSPQGDITDTQYF.

The chain has TRBV12-5 and TRBJ2-2, with a weak D call TRBD1 (5 bases). The germline gives CDR1 LGHNT, CDR2 FRNRAP. The CDR3 spans 19 residues. The V end lost 1 base, the J end lost 3 bases, and 21 bases lay between the germline ends. The CDR3 loop reads CASGLGAGRAGRDTGELFF. The CDR3 DNA sequence: TGTGCTAGTGGTTTGGGCGCAGGTCGGGCAGGGCGTGACACCGGGGAGCTGTTTTTT.

The gene calls are TRBV9 and TRBJ2-1; perhaps TRBD1 as D (5 bases). This CDR3 is 13 amino acids long. Germline assignment: CDR1 SGDLS and CDR2 YYNGEE. V was pared by 0 bases and J by 8 bases, with 9 bases between. CDR3 loop: CASSVGGNHEQFF. The CDR3, as DNA: TGTGCCAGCAGCGTAGGGGGCAACCATGAGCAGTTCTTC.

The chain employs TRBV5-1 and TRBJ2-3; the match to TRBD2 covers 8 bases. The length of the CDR3 is 15 residues. The junction had 9 bases not matched to a gene; V was cut back by 2 bases and J by 7 bases. Germline V lookup: CDR1 SGHRS, CDR2 YFSETQ. CDR3 sequence: CASSLSGGRSHTQYF. Here the CDR3 DNA reads TGCGCCAGCAGCTTAAGTGGCGGGAGGAGCCATACGCAGTATTTT.

This rearrangement joins TRBV2 to TRBJ2-1; 13 nucleotides align to TRBD2. The germline CDR1 and CDR2 sequences are SNHLY and FYNNEI. This CDR3 is 17 amino acids long. The junction had 10 bases not matched to a gene; V was cut back by 6 bases and J by 5 bases. CDR3 DNA sequence: TGTGCCAGCAGCGTAGGACTAGCGGGGGACACTAACAATGAGCAGTTCTTC. It yields the protein CASSVGLAGDTNNEQFF.

This rearrangement joins TRBV3-1 (or the pseudogene TRBV3-2) to TRBJ2-5; D call uncertain. The CDR3 is made up of 16 amino acids. V shed 0 bases and J shed 2 bases, with 13 bases lying between them. Germline loops: CDR1 LGHDT, CDR2 YNNKEL (reference sequence). CDR3 sequence: CASSQDWARVQETQYF. The CDR3 DNA follows: TGTGCCAGCAGCCAAGATTGGGCCAGAGTGCAAGAGACCCAGTACTTC.

The chain uses TRBV5-8 and TRBJ2-3, with 8 bases matching TRBD2. Germline lookup yields CDR1 SGHTS and CDR2 YDEGEE. The J segment lost 5 bases and the V segment lost 4 bases, leaving 12 bases of the junction unmatched. The CDR3 totals 16 residues. This CDR3 is CASSPGGASGGDTQYF. DNA of the CDR3: TGTGCCAGCAGCCCGGGGGGGGCTAGCGGTGGAGATACGCAGTATTTT.

About this clone itself: Because the CDR3's place on the DNA is in doubt, the DNA is left out and the CDR3 is given as listed by TCRdb. The CDR3 region is CSVSGTGVAFGNF. The chain employs TRBV29-1 and TRBJ1-2; the DNA was not compared with TRBD1, the D call given in the table. Germline CDR1 SQVTM, CDR2 ANQGSEA. Termini included, the CDR3 measures 13 amino acids.

V is TRBV30 and J is TRBJ1-2, with TRBD1 identical over 7 bases. V gave up 5 bases and J gave up 2 bases; unmatched junction bases: 2. CDR3 length: 12 residues. Germline V lookup: CDR1 GTSNPN, CDR2 SVGIG (reference sequence). The CDR3: CAWLTGNYGYTF. Written as DNA, the CDR3 is TGTGCCTGGCTGACAGGGAACTATGGCTACACCTTC. The whole variable domain, filled in from reference TRBV30 and TRBJ1-2, reads SQTIHQWPATLVQPVGSPLSLECTVEGTSNPNLYWYRQAAGRGLQLLFYSVGIGQISSEVPQNLSASRPQDRQFILSSKKLLLSDSGFYLCAWLTGNYGYTFGSGTRLTVV.

The rearrangement links TRBV7-9 to TRBJ2-1, with 7 positions matching TRBD2. This CDR3 contains 16 residues. Germline trimming cut 2 bases from V and 7 bases from J; bases unmatched to any gene: 11. Germline values: CDR1 SEHNR, CDR2 FQNEAQ (reference sequence). CDR3: CASSLPPERGYNEQFF. DNA of the CDR3: TGTGCCAGCAGCTTACCCCCGGAGCGGGGTTATAATGAGCAGTTCTTC.

V and J are TRBV12-3 or TRBV12-4 and TRBJ1-1, with TRBD1 matching over 10 bases. This CDR3 spans 13 amino acids. J lost 8 bases, V lost 3 bases, and 3 bases had no gene match. The CDR3 DNA reads TGTGCCAGCAGTTTTGACAGGGGGCGAGAAGCTTTCTTT. Residues: CASSFDRGREAFF.